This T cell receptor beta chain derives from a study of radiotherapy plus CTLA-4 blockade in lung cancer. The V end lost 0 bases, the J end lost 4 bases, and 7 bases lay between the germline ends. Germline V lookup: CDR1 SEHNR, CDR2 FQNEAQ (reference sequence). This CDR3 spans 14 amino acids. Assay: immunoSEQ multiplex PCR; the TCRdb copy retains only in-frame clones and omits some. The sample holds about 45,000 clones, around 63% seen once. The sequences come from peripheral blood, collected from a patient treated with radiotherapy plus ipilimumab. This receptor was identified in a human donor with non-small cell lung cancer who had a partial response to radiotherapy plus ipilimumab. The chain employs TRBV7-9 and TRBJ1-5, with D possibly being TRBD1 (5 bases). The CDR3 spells CASSLAGPNQPQHF. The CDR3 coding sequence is TGTGCCAGCAGCTTAGCGGGGCCTAATCAGCCCCAGCATTTT.